The following is a T cell receptor (beta chain) sequence with its context. This sample is part of a study of blood T cell repertoires in COVID-19. Study at large: Collection of acute and convalescent COVID-19 samples took place in the United States, Italy and Spain. Sources were T cells, B-cell-depleted T cells, or PBMCs; the material itself was cDNA or gDNA.

V dropped 8 bases and J dropped 6; count of bases not matched to a gene: 8. Per germline, CDR1 SEHNR and CDR2 FQNEAQ (reference sequence). The CDR3 consists of 14 residues. Seattle enrolled patients during active infection and tracked them longitudinally. Authors' processing steps: From reference gene primer amplification, estimates of nucleated cell counts were derived. Method: immunoSEQ multiplex PCR; TCRdb's copy keeps in-frame clones and lacks some. The V and J calls and clone size come from that table; D and trimming were worked out from the DNA. The repertoire consists of 200,000 to 300,000 clones, with approximately 86% occurring once and the leading ten covering more than 4.5%.

This clonotype was obtained from a woman aged 60-70 years with COVID-19, enrolled during active disease. The sequenced sample was peripheral blood. The rearrangement links TRBV7-9 to TRBJ1-5, with 9 bases identical to TRBD1. Here the CDR3 reads CASGLTGGGQPQHF. The DNA for the CDR3 is TGTGCCAGCGGTCTTACAGGGGGCGGTCAGCCCCAGCATTTT.